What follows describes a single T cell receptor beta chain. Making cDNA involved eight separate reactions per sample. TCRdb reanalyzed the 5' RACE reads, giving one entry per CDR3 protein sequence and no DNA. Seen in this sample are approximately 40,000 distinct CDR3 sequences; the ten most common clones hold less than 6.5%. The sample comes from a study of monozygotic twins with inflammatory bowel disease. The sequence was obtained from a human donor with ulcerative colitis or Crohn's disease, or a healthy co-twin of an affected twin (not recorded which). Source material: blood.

CDR3: CASSLQGGGYTF. The chain joins TRBV28 to TRBJ1-2. The CDR3 runs 12 residues. Germline assignment: CDR1 MDHEN and CDR2 SYDVKM.